The 3 T cell receptor beta chains given below trace back to one sample, sequenced in a study of T cells after yellow fever vaccination. TCRdb re-analysed the 5' RACE reads in MiXCR, keeping a single row per CDR3 protein. The sample includes some 550,000 distinct CDR3 sequences, 15% to 20% of them seen just once. This material consisted of PBMCs, taken 15 days after the yellow fever booster vaccination. The receptors were sampled from a man aged 25 to 40 who received the YFV17D yellow fever vaccine.

Only a few counts were recorded for this clonotype. The rearrangement joins TRBV5-1 to TRBJ2-2; 8 nucleotides match TRBD1. The CDR3 length is 19 residues. V gave up 0 bases and J gave up 0 bases; unmatched junction bases: 10. Germline V gene lookup returns CDR1 SGHRS and CDR2 YFSETQ. In DNA, the CDR3 is TGCGCCAGCAGCTTGGCCGAATCAAGGACAGGGCCGAACACCGGGGAGCTGTTTTTT. It encodes CASSLAESRTGPNTGELFF.

This clonotype was seen more than once but under ten times. The chain links TRBV6-5 to TRBJ1-2, with 8 bases aligning to TRBD1. Trimming cost V 6 bases and J 8 bases; bases outside gene matches: 14. The CDR3 runs to 15 residues. The V gene's germline CDR1 is MNHEY and CDR2 SVGAGI. The CDR3 DNA is TGTGCCAGCAGCCTAAACAGGGGGGAAACAGGAGGCTACACCTTC. Translated, it gives CASSLNRGETGGYTF.

The V call is TRBV3-1, the J call TRBJ2-3; the D gene is possibly TRBD2 (5 bases). Trimming removed 4 bases from V and 6 bases from J, with 17 bases in between. CDR1 is LGHDT, CDR2 YNNKEL, per germline (reference sequence). The CDR3 runs 15 residues. The DNA for the CDR3 is TGTGCCAGCAGCCGCCTAGGAGGCGGCGTTGATACGCAGTATTTT. It codes for CASSRLGGGVDTQYF.